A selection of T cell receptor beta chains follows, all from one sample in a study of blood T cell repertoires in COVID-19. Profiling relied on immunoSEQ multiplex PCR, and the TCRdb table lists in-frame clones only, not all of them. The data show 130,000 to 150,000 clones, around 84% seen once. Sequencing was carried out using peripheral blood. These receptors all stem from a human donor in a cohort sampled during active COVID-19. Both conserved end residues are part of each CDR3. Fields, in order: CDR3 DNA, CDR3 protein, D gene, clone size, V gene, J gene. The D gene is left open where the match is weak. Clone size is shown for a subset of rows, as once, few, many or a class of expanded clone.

CDR3nt: TGTGCCAGCAGCTTTCTCGAGACCCAGTACTTC; CDR3aa: CASSFLETQYF; d_gene: NA; abundance: NA; v_gene: TRBV5-8; j_gene: TRBJ2-5
CDR3nt: TGTGCCAGCAGCCCGTGGGAGGGTGCGGGCTACACCTTC; CDR3aa: CASSPWEGAGYTF; d_gene: NA; abundance: once; v_gene: TRBV7-3; j_gene: TRBJ1-2
CDR3nt: TGTGCCAGCAGCCAGAGCCAAGGCAATCAGCCCCAGCATTTT; CDR3aa: CASSQSQGNQPQHF; d_gene: NA; abundance: NA; v_gene: TRBV7-8; j_gene: TRBJ1-5
CDR3nt: TGTGCCACCGGCGGGGACAGGGGAGGCGAGCAGTACTTC; CDR3aa: CATGGDRGGEQYF; d_gene: TRBD1; abundance: NA; v_gene: TRBV10-3; j_gene: TRBJ2-7
CDR3nt: TGTGCCAGCAGCTTAGCGCAGGCTAGCAATCCCGGGGAGCTGTTTTTT; CDR3aa: CASSLAQASNPGELFF; d_gene: NA; abundance: NA; v_gene: TRBV7-9; j_gene: TRBJ2-2
CDR3nt: TGTGCCAACTCCCAGGGAGGCAACACTGAAGCTTTCTTT; CDR3aa: CANSQGGNTEAFF; d_gene: NA; abundance: NA; v_gene: TRBV2; j_gene: TRBJ1-1
CDR3nt: TGTGCCAGCAGCCCCCGGGACAGAATCTACGAGCAGTACTTC; CDR3aa: CASSPRDRIYEQYF; d_gene: TRBD1; abundance: NA; v_gene: TRBV3-1/TRBV3-2; j_gene: TRBJ2-7
CDR3nt: TGCGCCAGCGGTGGGGCGAGGGGGCGAAACAATCAGCCCCAGCATTTT; CDR3aa: CASGGARGRNNQPQHF; d_gene: TRBD1; abundance: NA; v_gene: TRBV10-2; j_gene: TRBJ1-5
CDR3nt: TGCGCCAGCAGCTGGCTGGGACAGGGAATTACTGAAGCTTTCTTT; CDR3aa: CASSWLGQGITEAFF; d_gene: TRBD1; abundance: few; v_gene: TRBV4-3; j_gene: TRBJ1-1
CDR3nt: TGTGCCAGCAGCCCGCGGACTAGACAAGAGACCCAGTACTTC; CDR3aa: CASSPRTRQETQYF; d_gene: TRBD2; abundance: NA; v_gene: TRBV3-1/TRBV3-2; j_gene: TRBJ2-5
CDR3nt: TGTGCCAGCAGCTTTGGGGACAGGGGGCCCCAGCATTTT; CDR3aa: CASSFGDRGPQHF; d_gene: TRBD1; abundance: NA; v_gene: TRBV11-2; j_gene: TRBJ1-5
CDR3nt: TGTGCCAGCATAAAGGAGGGGAATTCACCCCTCCACTTT; CDR3aa: CASIKEGNSPLHF; d_gene: NA; abundance: NA; v_gene: TRBV6-5; j_gene: TRBJ1-6
CDR3nt: TGTGCCAGCAGCCCCCAGGGGGCCTCCGGCTACACCTTC; CDR3aa: CASSPQGASGYTF; d_gene: TRBD1; abundance: NA; v_gene: TRBV6-5; j_gene: TRBJ1-2
CDR3nt: TGTGCCAGCAGTCCTAGCTTACAGACCCAGTACTTC; CDR3aa: CASSPSLQTQYF; d_gene: NA; abundance: NA; v_gene: TRBV3-1/TRBV3-2; j_gene: TRBJ2-5
CDR3nt: TGTGCCAGCACGGGGACAGGCTCCTACAATGAGCAGTTCTTC; CDR3aa: CASTGTGSYNEQFF; d_gene: TRBD1; abundance: many; v_gene: TRBV11-3; j_gene: TRBJ2-1
CDR3nt: TGTGCCAGTAGCATAACGGGACTAGGGCGAGAGACCCAGTACTTC; CDR3aa: CASSITGLGRETQYF; d_gene: TRBD2; abundance: NA; v_gene: TRBV19; j_gene: TRBJ2-5
CDR3nt: TGTGCCAGCAGCATACCGGACAGGGGGAAATGGGAGCAGTACTTC; CDR3aa: CASSIPDRGKWEQYF; d_gene: TRBD1; abundance: NA; v_gene: TRBV5-4; j_gene: TRBJ2-7
CDR3nt: TGTGCCAGCAGCCCAGGGGGACTGAACACTGAAGCTTTCTTT; CDR3aa: CASSPGGLNTEAFF; d_gene: TRBD1; abundance: NA; v_gene: TRBV5-4; j_gene: TRBJ1-1
CDR3nt: TGTGCCAGTAGTGTCAGGGGGCGAGGAAACACCATATATTTT; CDR3aa: CASSVRGRGNTIYF; d_gene: TRBD1; abundance: few; v_gene: TRBV19; j_gene: TRBJ1-3
CDR3nt: TGTGCCAGCAGCTTGTTGCCAGGGGGTGGAAACACCATATATTTT; CDR3aa: CASSLLPGGGNTIYF; d_gene: TRBD1; abundance: NA; v_gene: TRBV5-8; j_gene: TRBJ1-3
CDR3nt: TGTGCCAGCAGCTTGGAAGGACAGGGGGCGCGATTCGGCGGCTACACCTTC; CDR3aa: CASSLEGQGARFGGYTF; d_gene: TRBD1; abundance: NA; v_gene: TRBV5-5; j_gene: TRBJ1-2
CDR3nt: TGCGCCAGCAGCAGACATACAGATACGCAGTATTTT; CDR3aa: CASSRHTDTQYF; d_gene: NA; abundance: NA; v_gene: TRBV5-1; j_gene: TRBJ2-3
CDR3nt: TGTGCCAGTAAGAGAGTAGGGGTGGGCTCCTACGAGCAGTACTTC; CDR3aa: CASKRVGVGSYEQYF; d_gene: NA; abundance: few; v_gene: TRBV19; j_gene: TRBJ2-7
CDR3nt: TGTGCCAGCAGTTTATCATCCGCCCGGACTTTTAACTATGGCTACACCTTC; CDR3aa: CASSLSSARTFNYGYTF; d_gene: NA; abundance: once; v_gene: TRBV27; j_gene: TRBJ1-2
CDR3nt: TGTGCCTGGAGCCCGACAGTTATATATGGCTACACCTTC; CDR3aa: CAWSPTVIYGYTF; d_gene: NA; abundance: once; v_gene: TRBV30; j_gene: TRBJ1-2
CDR3nt: TGTGCCTATCGCTGGACAGGGAAGATACCCGGTGAAGCTTTCTTT; CDR3aa: CAYRWTGKIPGEAFF; d_gene: TRBD1; abundance: NA; v_gene: TRBV30; j_gene: TRBJ1-1
CDR3nt: TGTGCCAGCAGTTCCAACCAAGGGGCCACAGATACGCAGTATTTT; CDR3aa: CASSSNQGATDTQYF; d_gene: NA; abundance: NA; v_gene: TRBV6-5; j_gene: TRBJ2-3
CDR3nt: TGTGCCAGTAGTCCGGACCGACTGCGGGACACTGAAGCTTTCTTT; CDR3aa: CASSPDRLRDTEAFF; d_gene: NA; abundance: NA; v_gene: TRBV19; j_gene: TRBJ1-1
CDR3nt: TGTGCCAGCAGTGAAGCCCGGGTTCGGGGTTATAATTCACCCCTCCACTTT; CDR3aa: CASSEARVRGYNSPLHF; d_gene: NA; abundance: NA; v_gene: TRBV6-1; j_gene: TRBJ1-6
CDR3nt: TGTGCTAGTGGCAAACAGGGGGCCTATGGCTACACCTTC; CDR3aa: CASGKQGAYGYTF; d_gene: TRBD1; abundance: NA; v_gene: TRBV12-5; j_gene: TRBJ1-2